What follows is one T cell receptor beta chain and its context. The antigen is unknown. The read halts 3 residues ahead of the CDR3 end, with the missing end drawn from the germline J gene. The sample belongs to a study of T cells in women clearing cervical HPV infection. The CDR3 sequence is 14 residues long. CDR1 and CDR2 (germline): SEHNR, FQNEAQ (reference sequence). The V gene end was trimmed by 5 bases and the J gene end by 8 bases; junction bases not matched to a gene: 8. Study conclusions and caveats: CIN3+ cases had significantly higher TCR repertoire richness than controls, but evenness did not differ.

Repertoires were generated with immunoSEQ multiplex PCR, while TCRdb's copy carries only in-frame clones and drops some. The table for this sample gives tens of thousands of clones. The origin of this receptor is a woman between 18 and 70 years old with a cervical HPV16 infection that either progressed to CIN3+ or cleared (not recorded which). The chain has TRBV7-9 and TRBJ2-4; TRBD1 matches 8 bases. Sequences were obtained from blood buffy coat. The CDR3 bases that were read are TGTGCCAGCAGCAATAACCGACAGGGGCACATT. Residues: CASSNNRQGHI. The complete CDR3 protein is CASSNNRQGHIQYF.